This paragraph covers one T cell receptor beta chain sequence. Its antigen remains unidentified. The data were obtained in a study of a mutant IDH1 vaccine in newly diagnosed glioma. Overall study: Beforehand, treatment had been radiotherapy, temozolomide, or both; the majority received both.

The time point: week 11, during vaccination. Each vaccine dose was 300 ug of mutant IDH1 20-mer peptide, with topical imiquimod. Whole-study findings and limits: Vaccination elicited immune responses in around 92% of patients.

Germline V gene lookup returns CDR1 MNHEY and CDR2 SVGAGI. Trimming left V 6 bases short and J 2 bases short, with 10 bases between. This CDR3 region has 13 residues. The data were produced by immunoSEQ multiplex PCR, yet TCRdb's version contains in-frame clones alone and is incomplete. The sample has around 100,000 clones; roughly 90% are singletons. The chain is built from TRBV6-5 and TRBJ1-1; a possible D gene is TRBD1 (5 bases). The specimen was PBMCs, collected from a glioma patient whose treatment included an IDH1 peptide vaccine. This clonotype was sampled from a woman aged 45-65 years with glioma. The CDR3 sequence is CASRFTGNTEAFF. CDR3 sequence (DNA): TGTGCCAGCAGATTTACAGGTAACACTGAAGCTTTCTTT.